The 27 T cell receptor beta chains below all came from one sample that was sequenced in a study of blood T cell repertoires in COVID-19. TCRdb's copy holds only in-frame clones and misses some; the assay was immunoSEQ multiplex PCR. The table lists about 88,000 clones, roughly 84% of them singletons. The sequenced sample was peripheral blood. These receptors were obtained from a woman aged 65 to 85 with acute or convalescent COVID-19.

The rearrangement uses TRBV15 and TRBJ1-3; no clear D. The CDR3 consists of 15 residues. Trimming stripped 0 bases from V and 1 base from J, with 7 bases between. Germline CDR1 LNHNV, CDR2 YYDKDF (reference sequence). The CDR3 bases are TGTGCCACCAGCAGAGATACGGGGTCTGGAAACACCATATATTTT. Translated: CATSRDTGSGNTIYF. The variable domain in full, completed from reference TRBV15 and TRBJ1-3, reads DAMVIQNPRYQVTQFGKPVTLSCSQTLNHNVMYWYQQKSSQAPKLLFHYYDKDFNNEADTPDNFQSRRPNTSFCFLDIRSPGLGDTAMYLCATSRDTGSGNTIYFGEGSWLTVV.

The chain employs TRBV9 and TRBJ2-2; possible D gene TRBD2, 6 bases. V lost 0 bases and J 4 bases, leaving 7 bases between the germline ends. Germline V gene sequence: CDR1 SGDLS, CDR2 YYNGEE. There are 14 residues in the CDR3. The CDR3 reads CASSVVGGTGELFF. CDR3 sequence (DNA): TGTGCCAGCAGCGTAGTCGGGGGCACCGGGGAGCTGTTTTTT.

This chain links TRBV19 with TRBJ2-2, with a weak D call TRBD2 (6 bases). The CDR3 totals 14 residues. CDR1 is LNHDA and CDR2 is SQIVND in the germline V gene (reference sequence). V dropped 9 bases and J dropped 0 bases, with 11 bases sitting between them. CDR3 bases: TGTGCCAGCTTAGCGGCTGCGAACACCGGGGAGCTGTTTTTT. This codes for CASLAAANTGELFF.

In its sample, this clone was seen a few times. This CDR3 is CASSLAEIYEQYV. The CDR3 DNA reads as TGTGCCAGCAGCTTAGCAGAAATCTACGAGCAGTACGTC. This chain connects TRBV11-2 to TRBJ2-7; D ambiguous. V lost 1 base and J lost 3, with 7 bases in between. Germline loops: CDR1 SGHAT, CDR2 FQNNGV. CDR3 length: 13 amino acids.

This clone was recorded once. This chain links TRBV7-7 with TRBJ2-1; perhaps TRBD1 as D (5 bases). Per the germline V gene, CDR1 is SSHAT and CDR2 is FNYEAQ (reference sequence). The CDR3 extends over 15 amino acids. The V gene lost 7 bases and the J gene lost 4 bases, with 17 bases spanning the gap. CDR3 sequence reads: CASTPGPNPYNEQFF. CDR3 coding DNA: TGTGCCAGCACCCCAGGGCCGAACCCTTACAATGAGCAGTTCTTC.

The chain carries TRBV19 and TRBJ1-6, with D possibly being TRBD1 (5 bases). With 3 bases removed from V and 5 bases from J, the gap between germline ends came to 14 bases. Germline CDR1 LNHDA, CDR2 SQIVND (reference sequence). The CDR3 has 16 amino acids. CDR3 sequence (DNA): TGTGCCAGTAGTATGGACATTCCACCAAATAATTCACCCCTCCACTTT. Its protein is CASSMDIPPNNSPLHF.

The J gene is TRBJ1-1, the V gene TRBV2; D might be TRBD1 (6 bases). Trimming removed 7 bases at V and 6 bases at J, with 12 bases between. This CDR3 is built from 12 residues. CDR1 is SNHLY and CDR2 is FYNNEI in the germline V gene. The CDR3, as DNA: TGTGCCAGCAATACAGGGATTCCTGAAGCTTTCTTT. This codes for CASNTGIPEAFF.

The V and J genes are TRBV27 and TRBJ1-5, with 7 positions matching TRBD1. Trimming removed 5 bases from V and 3 bases from J; junction bases left unmatched: 4. This CDR3 has 14 amino acids. CDR1 MNHEY and CDR2 SMNVEV come from the germline V gene (reference sequence). This CDR3 is CASSNRGFNQPQHF. CDR3 in DNA: TGTGCCAGCAGTAACAGGGGCTTCAATCAGCCCCAGCATTTT.

This clone was picked up one time. The rearrangement uses TRBV6-2 or TRBV6-3 and TRBJ2-1, with 13 bases identical to TRBD2. Germline V gene data show CDR1 as MNHEY and CDR2 as SVGEGT. V gave up 6 bases and J gave up 9 bases; unmatched junction bases: 5. The CDR3 spans 14 residues. The CDR3 DNA follows: TGTGCCAGCAGCCCACTAGCGGGAGGGAGTGAGCAGTTCTTC. Translating gives CASSPLAGGSEQFF.

This clone was recorded only once. J is TRBJ2-4 and V is TRBV5-1, with 10 bases that match TRBD1. This CDR3 comprises 15 residues. Germline trimming cut 4 bases from V and 6 bases from J; bases unmatched to any gene: 7. Germline CDR1 is SGHRS and CDR2 is YFSETQ. The CDR3 nucleotides are TGCGCCAGCAGCGGGGGACAGGGGATCATAAACATTCAGTACTTC. Translating gives CASSGGQGIINIQYF. The full variable domain, completed using reference TRBV5-1 and TRBJ2-4, is KAGVTQTPRYLIKTRGQQVTLSCSPISGHRSVSWYQQTPGQGLQFLFEYFSETQRNKGNFPGRFSGRQFSNSRSEMNVSTLELGDSALYLCASSGGQGIINIQYFGAGTRLSVL.

The chain couples TRBV28 to TRBJ1-2; no clear D gene. The CDR3 runs to 12 residues. V lost 6 bases, J lost 5 bases, and 10 bases lay in between. Germline V gives CDR1 MDHEN, CDR2 SYDVKM. This CDR3 is CASREAGYGYTF. CDR3 DNA sequence: TGTGCCAGCAGGGAAGCCGGGTATGGCTACACCTTC.

This clone showed up many times. The chain links TRBV4-1 to TRBJ2-5, with D possibly matching TRBD2 (6 bases). V lost 6 bases and J 5 bases, leaving 16 bases between the germline ends. The CDR3 consists of 14 residues. Germline CDR1 is MGHRA and CDR2 is YSYEKL. CDR3 sequence reads: CASRLEGSFETQYF. In DNA, the CDR3 is TGCGCCAGCAGGCTGGAGGGCAGTTTCGAGACCCAGTACTTC.

This chain joins TRBV5-5 and TRBJ2-3; 9 bases line up with TRBD1. This CDR3 has 15 amino acids. CDR1 SGHKS and CDR2 YYEKEE come from the germline V gene (reference sequence). The V and J ends lost 1 base and 6 bases, in that order; junction bases with no gene match: 6. This chain's CDR3 is CASSLRRQGGDTQYF. CDR3 nucleotides: TGTGCCAGCAGCTTGCGGCGACAGGGGGGCGATACGCAGTATTTT.

J is TRBJ1-5 and V is TRBV5-5, with 7 bases aligning to TRBD1. The junction had 6 bases not matched to a gene; V was cut back by 4 bases and J by 2 bases. The CDR3 is 15 residues long. Germline V lookup: CDR1 SGHKS, CDR2 YYEKEE (reference sequence). CDR3 sequence reads: CASSGDSLGNQPQHF. The CDR3 DNA is TGTGCCAGCAGCGGGGACAGCCTGGGCAATCAGCCCCAGCATTTT.

The chain joins TRBV7-9 to TRBJ2-2; 11 bases agree with TRBD1. V lost 4 bases and J lost 3; bases outside the gene matches: 13. The length of the CDR3 is 19 residues. From germline, CDR1 is SEHNR and CDR2 FQNEAQ (reference sequence). This CDR3 is CASSSRGVGQGADTGELFF. The CDR3 DNA reads TGTGCCAGCAGCTCTAGGGGAGTCGGACAGGGGGCGGACACCGGGGAGCTGTTTTTT.

This rearrangement joins TRBV18 to TRBJ1-4; D unclear. Per germline, CDR1 KGHSH and CDR2 LQKENI. The CDR3 runs to 16 residues. V was pared by 2 bases and J by 3 bases, with 13 bases between. The CDR3 region has the DNA TGTGCCAGCTCACCAATCGTGAGAGACTCTAATGAAAAACTGTTTTTT. The encoded protein is CASSPIVRDSNEKLFF.

The chain links TRBV7-2 to TRBJ2-2, with TRBD2 matching over 8 bases. Germline CDR1 reads SGHTA; CDR2 reads FQGNSA. The V and J ends lost 2 bases and 3 bases, in that order; junction bases with no gene match: 8. CDR3 length equals 17 residues. This CDR3 reads CASSLWAGGRDTGELFF. The CDR3 DNA follows: TGTGCCAGCAGCTTATGGGCGGGAGGCCGGGACACCGGGGAGCTGTTTTTT.

The chain couples TRBV11-3 to TRBJ1-1; possible D gene TRBD1, 5 bases. Looked up from germline, CDR1 is SGHNT and CDR2 is YENEEA. The CDR3 length is 14 residues. Trimming removed 5 bases from V and 5 bases from J, with 15 bases in between. The CDR3 sequence is CASSPGRGSTEAFF. CDR3 nucleotides: TGTGCCAGCAGCCCCGGTCGGGGGTCAACTGAAGCTTTCTTT.

The chain is built from TRBV10-3 and TRBJ1-1; 7 nucleotides align to TRBD1. The trim removed 5 bases at V and 5 bases at J, leaving 5 bases unmatched. The germline V gene has CDR1 ENHRY and CDR2 SYGVKD. The CDR3 has 13 amino acids. This CDR3 reads CAISRQGETEAFF. The CDR3 DNA reads TGTGCCATCAGTAGGCAGGGGGAGACTGAAGCTTTCTTT.

This clone was observed once. The rearrangement uses TRBV4-1 and TRBJ2-2, with 14 bases that match TRBD2. V lost 5 bases to trimming and J lost 2 bases; unmatched junction nucleotides: 4. Germline-derived CDR1 and CDR2 are MGHRA and YSYEKL. This CDR3 is 17 amino acids long. For the CDR3, the DNA is TGCGCCAGCAGCGCCGGGACTAGCGGGAGAAACACCGGGGAGCTGTTTTTT. Its protein is CASSAGTSGRNTGELFF.

V gene TRBV28 combines with J gene TRBJ2-6; 8 bases are shared with TRBD1. CDR1 is MDHEN, CDR2 SYDVKM, per germline. The junction had 6 bases not matched to a gene; V was cut back by 8 bases and J by 0 bases. The CDR3 spans 16 residues. The CDR3 sequence is CASFGQGPSGANVLTF. The CDR3 region has the DNA TGTGCCAGCTTCGGACAGGGTCCCTCTGGGGCCAACGTCCTGACTTTC. The variable domain in full, with the rest retrieved from reference TRBV28 and TRBJ2-6, is DVKVTQSSRYLVKRTGEKVFLECVQDMDHENMFWYRQDPGLGLRLIYFSYDVKMKEKGDIPEGYSVSREKKERFSLILESASTNQTSMYLCASFGQGPSGANVLTFGAGSRLTVL.

The chain has TRBV6-6 and TRBJ2-7; 10 nucleotides line up with TRBD2. The CDR3 consists of 14 residues. Germline V lookup: CDR1 MNHNY, CDR2 SVGAGI (reference sequence). V was clipped by 4 bases and J by 5 bases; unmatched bases: 5. The CDR3 region is CASSSLAGAHEQYV. Here the CDR3 DNA reads TGTGCCAGCAGTTCCCTAGCGGGAGCCCACGAGCAGTACGTC.

The rearrangement links TRBV4-2 to TRBJ2-3, with a tentative D call TRBD2 (5 bases). Germline V lookup: CDR1 LGHNA, CDR2 YNFKEQ. V was pared by 2 bases and J by 0 bases, with 12 bases between. This CDR3 comprises 16 residues. DNA of the CDR3: TGTGCCAGCAGCCAACAGTCTAGCAGTAGCACAGATACGCAGTATTTT. Its translation is CASSQQSSSSTDTQYF.

The rearrangement links TRBV28 to TRBJ1-5, with unresolved D. V dropped 7 bases and J dropped 3 bases, with 7 bases sitting between them. Germline values: CDR1 MDHEN, CDR2 SYDVKM. This CDR3 spans 12 amino acids. The CDR3 region has the DNA TGTGCCAGCACCCCCTTCAATCAGCCCCAGCATTTT. Protein sequence: CASTPFNQPQHF.

V and J are TRBV11-3 and TRBJ2-7; the match to TRBD2 covers 7 bases. The CDR3 has 17 residues. The V gene's germline CDR1 is SGHNT and CDR2 YENEEA. With 3 bases clipped from V and 2 bases from J, the junction kept 13 bases outside the gene matches. The CDR3 spells CASSLSLFSGGPYEQYV. For the CDR3, the DNA is TGTGCCAGCAGCTTGTCCCTCTTTTCGGGAGGACCCTACGAGCAGTACGTC.

The rearrangement links TRBV6-5 to TRBJ2-5; the match to TRBD2 covers 7 bases. The CDR3 spans 13 residues. Germline CDR1 MNHEY, CDR2 SVGAGI. The V segment lost 6 bases and the J segment 5 bases; nucleotides outside the gene matches: 6. CDR3 nucleotide sequence: TGTGCCAGCAGGATGGGGGGGACGGAGACCCAGTACTTC. This gives the protein CASRMGGTETQYF.

This chain uses TRBV5-1 with TRBJ2-7; 8 nucleotides match TRBD2. The CDR3 is 14 residues long. The trim removed 4 bases at V and 3 bases at J, leaving 6 bases unmatched. CDR1 SGHRS and CDR2 YFSETQ come from the germline V gene. CDR3 sequence: CASSMSSGGYEQYV. CDR3 nucleotides: TGCGCCAGCAGCATGTCCAGCGGGGGCTACGAGCAGTACGTC.